What follows are 27 T cell receptor beta chains derived from one specimen sequenced in a study of response to subunit inactivated influenza vaccine. One entry per CDR3 protein results from TCRdb running MiXCR on the RT-PCR reads. The sample gives roughly 670,000 distinct CDR3 sequences, roughly 15% of which show up once; 7.5% to 8% is in the top ten. The sample here was PBMCs from blood, taken approximately 15 days before vaccination. These TCRs come from a middle-aged man who received an inactivated influenza vaccine.

This clonotype has ten or more counts. The chain has TRBV7-2 and TRBJ1-1; no clear D. V was cut by 6 bases and J by 2 bases, with 10 bases left in between. CDR3 length equals 13 residues. Germline CDR1 and CDR2: SGHTA and FQGNSA. The CDR3 loop is CASSLVLNTEAFF. The CDR3 nucleotides read TGTGCCAGCAGTTTGGTACTCAACACTGAAGCTTTCTTT.

The V call is TRBV7-9, the J call TRBJ2-1; TRBD1 matches 9 bases. CDR1 is SEHNR and CDR2 is FQNEAQ in the germline V gene (reference sequence). J lost 9 bases, V lost 1 base, and 7 bases had no gene match. This CDR3 comprises 15 residues. The CDR3 protein is CASSLEGTGSAEQFF. CDR3 coding DNA: TGTGCCAGCAGCTTAGAAGGGACAGGGTCCGCTGAGCAGTTCTTC.

This clonotype was counted only a few times. This sequence joins TRBV27 and TRBJ2-7; 9 nucleotides agree with TRBD2. With 4 bases clipped from V and 3 bases from J, the junction kept 7 bases outside the gene matches. Germline assignment: CDR1 MNHEY and CDR2 SMNVEV (reference sequence). The CDR3 sequence is 15 residues long. The CDR3 nucleotides are TGTGCCAGCAGTTATAGCGGGAGTAGGGACTACGAGCAGTACTTC. Amino acid sequence: CASSYSGSRDYEQYF.

A few counts support this clonotype. The genes are TRBV6-2 or TRBV6-3 and TRBJ2-2, with D unclear. The V end was cut by 6 bases, the J end by 7 bases, with 15 bases between. From germline, CDR1 is MNHEY and CDR2 SVGEGT. The CDR3 is 14 residues long. CDR3 in DNA: TGTGCCAGCAGCCTTAGACGGACCGGCGGGGAGCTGTTTTTT. Protein: CASSLRRTGGELFF.

This clonotype was seen ten or more times. The chain carries TRBV12-3 or TRBV12-4 and TRBJ2-3, with 7 positions matching TRBD2. This CDR3 comprises 12 residues. The junction had 3 bases not matched to a gene; V was cut back by 4 bases and J by 8 bases. CDR3 region: CASSSSGGTQYF. The CDR3 DNA follows: TGTGCCAGCAGTTCTAGCGGAGGTACGCAGTATTTT.

This clonotype was seen more than once but under ten times. This CDR3 is CASSQHRDSIGELFF. CDR3 in DNA: TGTGCCAGCAGTCAACACAGGGATTCAATCGGGGAGCTGTTTTTT. The V gene is TRBV6-2 or TRBV6-3, the J gene TRBJ2-2; TRBD1 might be the D (6 bases). Germline CDR1 and CDR2: MNHEY and SVGEGT. V lost 5 bases and J 7 bases, leaving 17 bases between the germline ends. The CDR3 consists of 15 residues.

This clonotype appeared a few times. The V and J genes are TRBV4-3 and TRBJ2-1; D perhaps matches TRBD2 (6 bases). The CDR3 runs 12 residues. Trimming took off 4 bases at V and 9 bases at J, with 10 bases between the two ends. CDR1 LGHNA and CDR2 YSLEER come from the germline V gene. The CDR3 spells CASSPSGGEQFF. In DNA, the CDR3 is TGCGCCAGCAGCCCGTCCGGGGGTGAGCAGTTCTTC.

The V gene is TRBV11-2, the J gene TRBJ2-7, with a possible D match to TRBD1 (6 bases). Trimming took 5 bases from V and 2 from J, leaving 13 bases between them. The germline V gene encodes CDR1 SGHAT and CDR2 FQNNGV. This CDR3 comprises 14 residues. DNA for the CDR3: TGTGCCAGCAGCCCAACAACAGGGCCCTACGAGCAGTACTTC. Its translation is CASSPTTGPYEQYF.

This clonotype was seen many times. J is TRBJ2-1 and V is TRBV12-3 or TRBV12-4; no clear D. The CDR3 extends over 11 amino acids. Trimming removed 2 bases at V and 9 bases at J, with 5 bases between. CDR3: CASSLLGEQFF. In nucleotides, the CDR3 is TGTGCCAGCAGTTTACTCGGTGAGCAGTTCTTC.

This clonotype was seen repeatedly, ten times or more. The chain links TRBV4-2 to TRBJ2-5, with 10 nucleotides matching TRBD1. V gave up 4 bases and J gave up 5 bases; unmatched junction bases: 4. The germline CDR1 and CDR2 sequences are LGHNA and YNFKEQ. The length of the CDR3 is 14 residues. The CDR3 DNA reads as TGTGCCAGCAGCCCGGGACAGGGGAGGGAGACCCAGTACTTC. The encoded protein is CASSPGQGRETQYF.

This clonotype came up many times. DNA of the CDR3: TGCGCCAGCAGCCAAGGCCGGCTAGCGGGGGGGCAAACCTACGAGCAGTACTTC. Its translation is CASSQGRLAGGQTYEQYF. The chain employs TRBV4-1 and TRBJ2-7; the match to TRBD2 covers 12 bases. Germline lookup yields CDR1 MGHRA and CDR2 YSYEKL. This CDR3 contains 18 residues. V shed 1 base and J 2 bases; nucleotides not matched to a gene: 9.

J is TRBJ2-3 and V is TRBV7-9; 7 nucleotides match TRBD2. The germline V gene has CDR1 SEHNR and CDR2 FQNEAQ (reference sequence). The CDR3 length is 15 residues. J gave up 4 bases and V 5 bases, and 9 bases lay outside the gene matches. The CDR3 region is CASSDRSGNSDTQYF. The CDR3 region has the DNA TGTGCCAGCAGCGACCGGAGCGGGAACTCAGATACGCAGTATTTT.

The rearrangement links TRBV30 to TRBJ1-5; D gene unclear. The V gene lost 2 bases and the J gene lost 0 bases, with 5 bases spanning the gap. The CDR3 consists of 13 residues. Germline lookup yields CDR1 GTSNPN and CDR2 SVGIG (reference sequence). DNA of the CDR3: TGTGCCTGGAGTCGGGTTAGCAATCAGCCCCAGCATTTT. Its protein product is CAWSRVSNQPQHF.

This clonotype appeared many times. The V call is TRBV7-2, the J call TRBJ1-2; D remains ambiguous. CDR1 SGHTA and CDR2 FQGNSA come from the germline V gene. The CDR3 consists of 13 residues. Trimming took 1 base from V and 8 from J, leaving 11 bases between them. DNA of the CDR3: TGTGCCAGCAGCTTAGGGGAAGTACAGGGCTACACCTTC. Translating it yields CASSLGEVQGYTF.

Only a few counts were recorded for this clonotype. The rearrangement links TRBV28 to TRBJ2-5; the D gene is possibly TRBD2 (7 bases). V lost 1 base to trimming and J lost 9 bases, with 21 bases between them. Looked up from germline, CDR1 is MDHEN and CDR2 is SYDVKM. CDR3 length: 16 amino acids. The CDR3 coding sequence is TGTGCCAGCAGTTTATTCCCAGGGACACCTCGGGGGGCCCAGTACTTC. As protein: CASSLFPGTPRGAQYF.

This rearrangement joins TRBV10-2 to TRBJ1-5, with D unresolved. V lost 2 bases and J 1 base, leaving 12 bases between the germline ends. The germline gives CDR1 WSHSY, CDR2 SAAADI. The length of the CDR3 is 16 residues. Here the CDR3 reads CASSERAGPSNQPQHF. CDR3 sequence (DNA): TGCGCCAGCAGTGAGAGGGCAGGCCCCAGCAATCAGCCCCAGCATTTT.

This clonotype was counted a few times. The chain carries TRBV11-1 and TRBJ2-1; no clear D. The ends were cut back, 1 base at V and 3 bases at J, with 10 bases in the middle. The CDR3 loop spans 15 amino acids. The germline gives CDR1 SGHAT, CDR2 FQDESV (reference sequence). This CDR3 is CASSLGATLYNEQFF. As DNA, the CDR3 is TGTGCCAGCAGCTTAGGAGCAACCCTCTACAATGAGCAGTTCTTC.

This clonotype occurred a few times. This chain connects TRBV28 to TRBJ2-3; D gene uncertain. V was clipped by 1 base and J by 4 bases, with 9 bases between them. The CDR3 is made up of 14 amino acids. In germline, CDR1 is MDHEN, CDR2 SYDVKM. The CDR3 here is CASSLSADSDTQYF. The CDR3 DNA reads as TGTGCCAGCAGTTTATCTGCAGATTCAGATACGCAGTATTTT.

The rearrangement joins TRBV12-3 or TRBV12-4 to TRBJ1-1; a weak D match, TRBD1 (6 bases). V gave up 5 bases and J gave up 5 bases, with 12 bases separating them. The length of the CDR3 is 13 residues. CDR3 sequence (DNA): TGTGCCAGCAGTCCACAGGGTCAGACTGAAGCTTTCTTT. Its protein is CASSPQGQTEAFF.

The chain has TRBV7-2 and TRBJ1-6; the D is unclear. The V end was cut by 1 base, the J end by 7 bases, with 14 bases between. Germline V gene sequence: CDR1 SGHTA, CDR2 FQGNSA. The CDR3 length is 16 residues. DNA of the CDR3: TGTGCCAGCAGCTTAGTAGCTGGCGCGGGAAATTCACCCCTCCACTTT. It codes for CASSLVAGAGNSPLHF.

A few counts support this clonotype. The CDR3 loop reads CSARRDSHTGELFF. CDR3 nucleotide sequence: TGCAGTGCTAGGAGGGACAGCCACACCGGGGAGCTGTTTTTT. The genes are TRBV20-1 and TRBJ2-2; 7 nucleotides line up with TRBD1. CDR3 length equals 14 residues. Germline lookup yields CDR1 DFQATT and CDR2 SNEGSKA (reference sequence). The J segment lost 3 bases and the V segment lost 3 bases, leaving 4 bases of the junction unmatched.

In nucleotides, the CDR3 is TGTGCCAGCAGCTTAAACGGAGCACTCACAGATACGCAGTATTTT. Translating it yields CASSLNGALTDTQYF. The rearrangement uses TRBV11-2 and TRBJ2-3; D not certain. This CDR3 spans 15 amino acids. V lost 2 bases to trimming and J lost 2 bases, with 11 bases between them. CDR1 and CDR2 from the germline V gene are SGHAT and FQNNGV. Full variable domain (remainder filled in from reference TRBV11-2 and TRBJ2-3): EAGVAQSPRYKIIEKRQSVAFWCNPISGHATLYWYQQILGQGPKLLIQFQNNGVVDDSQLPKDRFSAERLKGVDSTLKIQPAKLEDSAVYLCASSLNGALTDTQYFGPGTRLTVL.

The chain links TRBV7-9 to TRBJ2-1; 7 bases line up with TRBD2. The CDR3 has 16 residues. The J segment lost 5 bases and the V segment lost 5 bases, leaving 12 bases of the junction unmatched. The V gene's germline CDR1 is SEHNR and CDR2 FQNEAQ (reference sequence). CDR3: CASSRGEASGDNEQFF. For the CDR3, the DNA is TGTGCCAGCAGCAGAGGGGAGGCTAGCGGCGACAATGAGCAGTTCTTC. The full variable domain, completed using reference TRBV7-9 and TRBJ2-1, is DTGVSQNPRHKITKRGQNVTFRCDPISEHNRLYWYRQTLGQGPEFLTYFQNEAQLEKSRLLSDRFSAERPKGSFSTLEIQRTEQGDSAMYLCASSRGEASGDNEQFFGPGTRLTVL.

This clonotype was picked up a small number of times. The genes are TRBV24-1 and TRBJ2-1, with D possibly TRBD1 on 6 matching bases. The CDR3 loop spans 15 amino acids. Germline V gene data show CDR1 as KGHDR and CDR2 as SFDVKD. Trimming took 5 bases from V and 6 from J, leaving 16 bases between them. The CDR3 sequence is CATSVTGSAFNEQFF. DNA of the CDR3: TGTGCCACCAGTGTAACAGGGTCGGCTTTCAATGAGCAGTTCTTC.

This clonotype appeared many times. CDR3 residues: CASSPNVDEQYF. CDR3 nucleotides: TGTGCCAGCTCACCTAACGTTGACGAGCAGTACTTC. The chain recombines TRBV18 with TRBJ2-7; D is undetermined. Trimming shortened V by 3 bases and J by 5 bases, and 8 bases separated the two germline ends. The germline CDR1 and CDR2 sequences are KGHSH and LQKENI. The length of the CDR3 is 12 residues.

The chain has TRBV29-1 and TRBJ2-2; the match to TRBD1 covers 12 bases. Germline V gene data show CDR1 as SQVTM and CDR2 as ANQGSEA. This CDR3 is 16 amino acids long. The trim removed 5 bases at V and 4 bases at J, leaving 8 bases unmatched. The CDR3 coding sequence is TGCAGCGTTCGGGACAGGGGGCCTTTAAGCACCGGGGAGCTGTTTTTT. Protein: CSVRDRGPLSTGELFF.

This sequence joins TRBV7-2 and TRBJ2-5; 7 bases agree with TRBD2. Germline V lookup: CDR1 SGHTA, CDR2 FQGNSA. The ends lost 0 bases at V and 5 bases at J; junction bases unmatched: 12. The CDR3 sequence is 17 residues long. The CDR3 protein is CASSLAFLASGGETQYF. CDR3 bases: TGTGCCAGCAGCTTAGCGTTTTTGGCTAGCGGCGGGGAGACCCAGTACTTC.